This is a list of T cell receptor beta chains from one sample in a study of cytomegalovirus exposure and HLA in healthy donors. The assay was immunoSEQ multiplex PCR, and TCRdb's table has in-frame clones only and misses some. The sample lists about 300,000 clones; roughly 89% were seen once. The material sequenced was PBMCs. The receptors were gathered from a middle-aged man in good health and CMV-seropositive. CDR3s include the opening cysteine and the closing phenylalanine or tryptophan. Fields, in order: CDR3 DNA, CDR3 protein, V gene, clone size, D gene, J gene. A D gene is named only where the DNA matches it firmly. Clone size appears in some rows only: once, few, many, or a class for an expanded clone.

TGTGCCGGGCGGGGAGGGTGGAACACTGAAGCTTTCTTT	CAGRGGWNTEAFF	TRBV30	.	.	TRBJ1-1
TGCGCCAGCAGCCCCCGGGGGGGCAGCTCTGGGGCCAACGTCCTGACTTTC	CASSPRGGSSGANVLTF	TRBV5-1	.	TRBD2	TRBJ2-6
TGTGCCAGCAGTGAGGACAGGGACCAAGAGACCCAGTACTTC	CASSEDRDQETQYF	TRBV6-6	once	TRBD1	TRBJ2-5
TGTGCCAGTAGTACCGCCGGGACAGAAGACACTGAAGCTTTCTTT	CASSTAGTEDTEAFF	TRBV19	.	TRBD1	TRBJ1-1
TGCGCCAGCAGCTTGGGGGGCGGGGGCGAGCAGTACTTC	CASSLGGGGEQYF	TRBV5-1	.	TRBD2	TRBJ2-7
TGTGCCAGCAGCTTAGTCGGGGGACAAGAGACCCAGTACTTC	CASSLVGGQETQYF	TRBV7-6	.	.	TRBJ2-5
TGTGCCACCAGCAGAGAACTCCCGGGACAGTACAATGAGCAGTTCTTC	CATSRELPGQYNEQFF	TRBV15	once	TRBD1	TRBJ2-1
TGCAGCGTTGGGAGAAGGGGTAGGACCTACGAGCAGTACTTC	CSVGRRGRTYEQYF	TRBV29-1	.	.	TRBJ2-7
TGTGCCAGTAGTCCCTGGACTAGCGGGAACGTAGATACGCAGTATTTT	CASSPWTSGNVDTQYF	TRBV19	.	TRBD2	TRBJ2-3
TGTGCCAGCAGCCACGGACAGGGGGCAGGCAATGAGCAGTTCTTC	CASSHGQGAGNEQFF	TRBV7-9	.	TRBD1	TRBJ2-1
TGCGCCAGCAGTCAGTTAGTGGGGGGAAATCAGCCCCAGCATTTT	CASSQLVGGNQPQHF	TRBV23-1	.	.	TRBJ1-5
TGCGCCAGCAGTGTAGGACAGGCCCAGCCCCAGCATTTT	CASSVGQAQPQHF	TRBV10-2	many	TRBD1	TRBJ1-5
TGTGCCAGCAGCCCCCTAGGTAGGACTAGCGGGAGCGGGTATACGCAGTATTTT	CASSPLGRTSGSGYTQYF	TRBV11-2	.	TRBD2	TRBJ2-3
TGTGCCAGCAGCTTAGCCAGGGCCTACAATGAGCAGTTCTTC	CASSLARAYNEQFF	TRBV7-9	.	.	TRBJ2-1
TGTGCCAGCAGCTTAATATGGACAGCCAAAGAGACCCAGTACTTC	CASSLIWTAKETQYF	TRBV7-9	.	.	TRBJ2-5
TGTGCCAGCTCAACTTCCCAGACAGGGGCAGAGACCCAGTACTTC	CASSTSQTGAETQYF	TRBV18	.	TRBD1	TRBJ2-5
TGCACCAGCAGCCAAGATTCTCGCGGGAGGGTGGAGACCCAGTACTTC	CTSSQDSRGRVETQYF	TRBV1	once	.	TRBJ2-5
TGTGCCAGCAGCCCTGAGGGCAGGGGCCGGACCGGGGAGCTGTTTTTT	CASSPEGRGRTGELFF	TRBV5-4	.	.	TRBJ2-2
TGTGCCAGCACTCGGGAAGGAGCGGGAGTGACCCAGTACTTC	CASTREGAGVTQYF	TRBV2	.	TRBD2	TRBJ2-5
TGTGCCAGCAGCCGCGCAACTAATGAAAAACTGTTTTTT	CASSRATNEKLFF	TRBV7-6	few	.	TRBJ1-4
TGTGCCAGCAGCTTAGCGAGGACAGGGGACTCTGGAAACACCATATATTTT	CASSLARTGDSGNTIYF	TRBV7-9	.	TRBD1	TRBJ1-3
TGTGCCATCAGGACCGCCGGGACAGGGGCGGGCGGGGAGCTGTTTTTT	CAIRTAGTGAGGELFF	TRBV10-3	.	TRBD1	TRBJ2-2
TGTGCCAGCAGTTACTCCAAGAACACTGAAGCTTTCTTT	CASSYSKNTEAFF	TRBV6-6	.	.	TRBJ1-1
TGTGCCAGCAGCCTAGGGACAGGGAGGTCCGCCCAGCATTTT	CASSLGTGRSAQHF	TRBV7-9	.	TRBD1	TRBJ1-5
TGTGCCAGCAGCCCCTCGTTCCGGGAATATGGCTACACCTTC	CASSPSFREYGYTF	TRBV5-4	.	.	TRBJ1-2
TGCGCCAGCAGTGAGTCTCTCCGGGAGGGAGCCTACAATGAGCAGTTCTTC	CASSESLREGAYNEQFF	TRBV10-1	.	TRBD2	TRBJ2-1
TGTGCCAGCAGTTACTCGACCGGGAGCCGTCCAGATACGCAGTATTTT	CASSYSTGSRPDTQYF	TRBV6-5	once	.	TRBJ2-3
TGTGCCATCAATGACAGGGGAAAAGGTGAAGCTTTCTTT	CAINDRGKGEAFF	TRBV10-3	.	TRBD1	TRBJ1-1